These 29 T cell receptor beta chains came from one sample sequenced in a study of blood T cells in healthy people across ages. It was with a sample-barcoded 5' primer and a J-beta primer mix that a second PCR of roughly 7 to 12 cycles was run. TCRdb recomputed calls from the 5' RACE reads with MiXCR, one row per CDR3 protein. The repertoire holds around 1,000,000 distinct CDR3 sequences, with about 25% as singletons. This same sample was also taken into another study, of T cells of mothers and their children.

Material for sequencing was blood. All receptors derive from a girl aged 2 to 9 in good health.

Comments on this clonotype: This clone may be a read error of a much larger clone one base away. It is likely a read error, because the conserved phenylalanine at the end of the CDR3 is missing. This chain uses TRBV4-2 with TRBJ2-5; D is undetermined. Matching the DNA end better, TRBJ2-7 makes the J call doubtful. The V gene's germline CDR1 is LGHNA and CDR2 YNFKEQ. There are 13 residues in the CDR3. In DNA form, the CDR3 reads TGTGCCAGCAGCCAAGGGCCACCCTACGAGCAGTACCTC. It encodes CASSQGPPYEQYL.

V and J are TRBV7-9 and TRBJ2-2; 8 bases fit TRBD1. The junction had 7 bases not matched to a gene; V was cut back by 3 bases and J by 7 bases. CDR3 size: 15 residues. CDR1 is SEHNR and CDR2 is FQNEAQ in the germline V gene (reference sequence). The chain's CDR3 is CASSFGQGTGGELFF. CDR3 bases: TGTGCCAGCAGCTTCGGACAGGGTACGGGCGGGGAGCTGTTTTTT.

The chain employs TRBV10-2 and TRBJ2-5; TRBD1 matches 10 bases. The CDR3 runs to 13 residues. Looked up from germline, CDR1 is WSHSY and CDR2 is SAAADI. Unmatched junction bases numbered 7, after V lost 3 bases and J lost 12 bases. The CDR3 loop reads CASSDLRTGGKYF. The CDR3 nucleotides read TGCGCCAGCAGTGACCTTAGGACAGGGGGGAAGTACTTC.

As concerns this clonotype: Sequence at one end of the junction differs from germline and may be a read error. The J gene is TRBJ2-7, the V gene TRBV7-7; possibly TRBD2 for D (5 bases). The end of the DNA is better explained by TRBJ2-5, so the J call may be wrong. Per the germline V gene, CDR1 is SSHAT and CDR2 is FNYEAQ (reference sequence). The CDR3 totals 14 residues. The CDR3 sequence is CASSPVLEGETQYF. Here the CDR3 DNA reads TGTGCTAGCAGCCCCGTACTCGAGGGAGAGACCCAGTACTTC.

This clonotype came up a few times. The genes are TRBV20-1 and TRBJ2-1; tentatively, D is TRBD1 or TRBD2 (7 bases each). The CDR3 is made up of 14 amino acids. Germline loops: CDR1 DFQATT, CDR2 SNEGSKA (reference sequence). V dropped 5 bases and J dropped 4 bases, with 15 bases sitting between them. The CDR3 sequence: CSASRGGGYNEQFF. CDR3 coding DNA: TGCAGTGCTTCCAGGGGGGGAGGGTACAATGAGCAGTTCTTC.

The chain joins TRBV7-2 to TRBJ1-6; TRBD1 matches at 7 bases. The junction had 5 bases not matched to a gene; V was cut back by 0 bases and J by 9 bases. CDR1 and CDR2 from the germline V gene are SGHTA and FQGNSA. The CDR3 extends over 15 amino acids. CDR3: CASSLAGGRASPLHF. The CDR3 DNA is TGTGCCAGCAGCTTAGCAGGGGGCAGGGCTTCACCCCTCCACTTT.

There are a few counts of this clonotype. This chain joins TRBV5-1 and TRBJ2-4, with a possible D match to TRBD2 (6 bases). The CDR3 is made up of 15 amino acids. Germline-derived CDR1 and CDR2 are SGHRS and YFSETQ. V was clipped by 4 bases and J by 7 bases, with 18 bases between them. This CDR3 is CASSRDSGGRNIQYF. Here the CDR3 DNA reads TGCGCCAGCAGCCGGGACTCCGGGGGTAGGAACATTCAGTACTTC.

The rearrangement uses TRBV2 and TRBJ1-6; the D gene is possibly TRBD1 (5 bases). V was cut by 4 bases and J by 7 bases, with 8 bases left in between. The germline gives CDR1 SNHLY, CDR2 FYNNEI. The CDR3 extends over 13 amino acids. CDR3 protein: CASSADINSPLHF. The CDR3 coding sequence is TGTGCCAGCAGTGCGGACATAAATTCACCCCTCCACTTT. Filled out from reference TRBV2 and TRBJ1-6, the complete variable domain reads EPEVTQTPSHQVTQMGQEVILRCVPISNHLYFYWYRQILGQKVEFLVSFYNNEISEKSEIFDDQFSVERPDGSNFTLKIRSTKLEDSAMYFCASSADINSPLHFGNGTRLTVT.

The chain uses TRBV4-3 and TRBJ1-1; no reliable D call. The CDR3 is 16 residues long. Germline V gene sequence: CDR1 LGHNA, CDR2 YSLEER. Between the trimmed V and J ends, which lost 0 bases and 4 bases, there was a span of 15 bases. The CDR3 protein is CASSQDRKGSGTEAFF. The DNA of the CDR3 is TGCGCCAGCAGCCAAGACAGAAAGGGCAGCGGCACTGAAGCTTTCTTT.

This chain links TRBV20-1 with TRBJ1-1; no definite D call. The CDR3 sequence is 14 residues long. Germline loops: CDR1 DFQATT, CDR2 SNEGSKA (reference sequence). The ends were cut back, 1 base at V and 10 bases at J, with 19 bases in the middle. CDR3 sequence: CSARARGERVRAFF. For the CDR3, the DNA is TGCAGTGCTAGAGCTCGCGGAGAAAGGGTCAGAGCTTTCTTT.

This clonotype has just a few counts. V is TRBV6-1 and J is TRBJ1-2, with TRBD1 matching 10 bases. The CDR3 contains 16 residues. Trimming removed 4 bases from V and 2 bases from J; junction bases left unmatched: 7. CDR1 is MNHNS and CDR2 is SASEGT in the germline V gene. This CDR3 reads CASSGMTGGDNYGYTF. CDR3 nucleotide sequence: TGTGCCAGCAGTGGGATGACAGGGGGCGACAACTATGGCTACACCTTC.

The rearrangement joins TRBV6-2 or TRBV6-3 to TRBJ2-1, with 15 bases matching TRBD2. Germline V CDR1 and CDR2: MNHEY, SVGEGT. The CDR3 totals 16 residues. V dropped 4 bases and J dropped 7; count of bases not matched to a gene: 5. The CDR3 region has the DNA TGTGCCAGCAGTTGGGGACTAGCGGGAGGTAAAAATGAGCAGTTCTTC. Translation: CASSWGLAGGKNEQFF.

This rearrangement joins TRBV27 to TRBJ2-7; D call uncertain. V was cut by 3 bases and J by 0 bases, with 6 bases left in between. This CDR3 has 13 residues. Germline loops: CDR1 MNHEY, CDR2 SMNVEV (reference sequence). CDR3 loop: CASSFFPSYEQYF. In DNA form, the CDR3 reads TGTGCCAGCAGTTTCTTCCCCTCCTACGAGCAGTACTTC.

The chain combines TRBV10-3 with TRBJ2-1; D perhaps matches TRBD2 (5 bases). With 7 bases removed from V and 4 bases from J, the gap between germline ends came to 17 bases. The CDR3 runs to 15 residues. The germline V gene has CDR1 ENHRY and CDR2 SYGVKD. CDR3 sequence reads: CAITEGVGAYNEQFF. CDR3 nucleotides: TGTGCCATCACAGAGGGCGTGGGAGCGTACAATGAGCAGTTCTTC.

This chain connects TRBV29-1 to TRBJ2-1, with TRBD2 matching 7 bases. Unmatched junction bases numbered 14, after V lost 6 bases and J lost 6 bases. There are 15 residues in the CDR3. The germline V gene encodes CDR1 SQVTM and CDR2 ANQGSEA. This CDR3 reads CSVRGGTPKSNEQFF. As DNA, the CDR3 is TGCAGCGTGAGGGGAGGGACCCCCAAGAGCAATGAGCAGTTCTTC.

This chain joins TRBV6-2 or TRBV6-3 and TRBJ2-1, with TRBD2 matching over 7 bases. The CDR3 has 12 residues. V dropped 5 bases and J dropped 5; count of bases not matched to a gene: 0. Germline CDR1 is MNHEY and CDR2 is SVGEGT. The CDR3 region is CASSGLDNEQFF. The CDR3 region has the DNA TGTGCCAGCAGTGGACTAGACAATGAGCAGTTCTTC.

This clonotype was counted many times. The chain has TRBV11-1 and TRBJ2-1; D not resolved. Germline V gene sequence: CDR1 SGHAT, CDR2 FQDESV (reference sequence). The germline V and J ends were trimmed by 4 bases and 10 bases, with 14 bases remaining between them. The CDR3 is made up of 13 amino acids. CDR3 loop: CASSSYRELEQFF. DNA of the CDR3: TGTGCCAGCAGCTCCTATCGAGAGTTAGAGCAGTTCTTC.

The J gene is TRBJ1-6, the V gene TRBV5-1; D ambiguous. The CDR3 has 12 amino acids. Germline CDR1 SGHRS, CDR2 YFSETQ. The ends were cut back, 7 bases at V and 9 bases at J, with 11 bases in the middle. The chain's CDR3 is CASRAESSPLHF. CDR3 nucleotides: TGCGCCAGCCGGGCGGAGAGTTCACCCCTCCACTTT.

This clonotype was recorded at least ten times. This rearrangement joins TRBV3-1 to TRBJ2-3; the D call may be TRBD1 or TRBD2 (5 bases each). The V end lost 4 bases, the J end lost 4 bases, and 18 bases lay between the germline ends. Germline V gives CDR1 LGHDT, CDR2 YNNKEL (reference sequence). The CDR3 length is 16 residues. The CDR3 nucleotides read TGTGCCAGCAGCCGACGGGGACCTCGCCGGGCAGATACGCAGTATTTT. Encoded protein: CASSRRGPRRADTQYF.

This chain links TRBV20-1 with TRBJ1-6; D not certain. V was cut by 1 base and J by 2 bases, with 12 bases left in between. The CDR3 is made up of 16 amino acids. Germline V gene data show CDR1 as DFQATT and CDR2 as SNEGSKA (reference sequence). Here the CDR3 DNA reads TGCAGTGCTAGAGGGGCGACGAAGCCCTATAATTCACCCCTCCACTTT. Translated, it gives CSARGATKPYNSPLHF.

The chain recombines TRBV27 with TRBJ2-1; possibly TRBD1 for D (5 bases). The germline V gene has CDR1 MNHEY and CDR2 SMNVEV (reference sequence). V was shortened by 10 bases and J by 10 bases, with 14 bases between the two germline ends. The CDR3 consists of 11 residues. Here the CDR3 reads CATHQGSEQFF. The DNA of the CDR3 is TGTGCCACCCATCAGGGCTCCGAGCAGTTCTTC.

The rearrangement links TRBV6-6 to TRBJ2-4; no clear D. V lost 5 bases and J lost 1, with 6 bases in between. In germline, CDR1 is MNHNY, CDR2 SVGAGI (reference sequence). The CDR3 has 13 amino acids. The CDR3 spells CASSGDAKNIQYF. The CDR3 DNA is TGTGCCAGCAGTGGGGATGCCAAAAACATTCAGTACTTC.

The sample holds a few counts of this clonotype. V usage is TRBV6-5 and J usage is TRBJ1-4; no firm D call. In germline, CDR1 is MNHEY, CDR2 SVGAGI. Trimming took 6 bases from V and 10 from J, leaving 15 bases between them. This CDR3 region has 13 residues. The CDR3 sequence is CASSPTLGPKLFF. In DNA form, the CDR3 reads TGTGCCAGCAGCCCTACTTTGGGTCCAAAACTGTTTTTT.

This clonotype was recorded a few times. The chain couples TRBV7-9 to TRBJ2-1; D gene unclear. The J call may be incorrect, as the DNA end agrees better with TRBJ2-7. CDR3 length: 12 residues. Germline loops: CDR1 SEHNR, CDR2 FQNEAQ (reference sequence). The CDR3 DNA is TGTGCCAGCAGCTTGACAAACTGCGAGCAGTACTTC. Translated: CASSLTNCEQYF.

This clonotype turned up a few times. Since a much larger clone is just one base distant, this may be a read error. The rearrangement joins TRBV27 to TRBJ2-1; D remains unclear. Germline CDR1 is MNHEY and CDR2 is SMNVEV (reference sequence). Trimming stripped 2 bases from V and 1 base from J, with 6 bases between. This CDR3 has 14 residues. The CDR3, as DNA: TGTGCCAGCAGTTTACCAAGGTCCTACAATGAGCAGTTCTTC. Its protein product is CASSLPRSYNEQFF.

This clonotype came up a few times. The chain carries TRBV7-3 and TRBJ2-1; possible D gene TRBD1, 5 bases. There are 15 residues in the CDR3. CDR1 is SGHTA and CDR2 is FQGTGA in the germline V gene. V gave up 3 bases and J gave up 0 bases, with 9 bases separating them. The CDR3 bases are TGTGCCAGCAGCTTGTGGGGCAACTCCTACAATGAGCAGTTCTTC. This codes for CASSLWGNSYNEQFF. The full variable domain, with the rest looked up from reference TRBV7-3 and TRBJ2-1, is GAGVSQTPSNKVTEKGKYVELRCDPISGHTALYWYRQSLGQGPEFLIYFQGTGAADDSGLPNDRFFAVRPEGSVSTLKIQRTERGDSAVYLCASSLWGNSYNEQFFGPGTRLTVL.

The chain carries TRBV18 and TRBJ1-5; D perhaps matches TRBD1 (6 bases). The germline gives CDR1 KGHSH, CDR2 LQKENI. The CDR3 loop spans 15 amino acids. Trimming took off 0 bases at V and 7 bases at J, with 13 bases between the two ends. This CDR3 is CASSPPGALGQPQHF. CDR3 coding DNA: TGTGCCAGCTCACCACCGGGGGCGCTTGGGCAGCCCCAGCATTTT.

The CDR3 coding sequence is TGTGCCATCAAAGACCGAGTAGCCGAGCAGTTCTTC. It specifies CAIKDRVAEQFF. The chain carries TRBV10-3 and TRBJ2-5, with D uncertain. The assigned J gene may be wrong: the sequence end matches TRBJ2-1 better. The germline V gene has CDR1 ENHRY and CDR2 SYGVKD. The CDR3 contains 12 residues.

In this sample, this clonotype turned up a few times. The chain combines TRBV7-6 with TRBJ1-6; the D gene is possibly TRBD1 (5 bases). The CDR3 is made up of 15 amino acids. CDR1 and CDR2 (germline): SGHVS, FNYEAQ. Trimming cost V 1 base and J 7 bases, with 11 bases left between them. The CDR3 DNA sequence: TGTGCCAGCAGCTTAGAGGGGTCAGCAAATTCACCCCTCCACTTT. Amino acid sequence: CASSLEGSANSPLHF.